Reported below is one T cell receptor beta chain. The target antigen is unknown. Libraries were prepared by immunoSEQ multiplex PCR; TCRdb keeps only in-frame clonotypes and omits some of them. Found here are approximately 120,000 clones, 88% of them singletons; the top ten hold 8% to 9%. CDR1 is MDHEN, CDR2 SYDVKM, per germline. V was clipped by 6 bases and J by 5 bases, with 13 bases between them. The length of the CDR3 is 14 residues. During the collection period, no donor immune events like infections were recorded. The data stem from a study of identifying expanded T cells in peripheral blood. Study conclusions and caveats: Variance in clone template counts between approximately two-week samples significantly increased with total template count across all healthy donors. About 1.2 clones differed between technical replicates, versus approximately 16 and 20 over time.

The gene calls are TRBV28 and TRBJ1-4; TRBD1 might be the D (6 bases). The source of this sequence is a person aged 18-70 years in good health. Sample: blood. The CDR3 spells CASSRTVGNEKLFF. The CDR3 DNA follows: TGTGCCAGCAGCCGGACAGTGGGGAATGAAAAACTGTTTTTT. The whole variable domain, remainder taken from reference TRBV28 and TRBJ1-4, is DVKVTQSSRYLVKRTGEKVFLECVQDMDHENMFWYRQDPGLGLRLIYFSYDVKMKEKGDIPEGYSVSREKKERFSLILESASTNQTSMYLCASSRTVGNEKLFFGSGTQLSVL.